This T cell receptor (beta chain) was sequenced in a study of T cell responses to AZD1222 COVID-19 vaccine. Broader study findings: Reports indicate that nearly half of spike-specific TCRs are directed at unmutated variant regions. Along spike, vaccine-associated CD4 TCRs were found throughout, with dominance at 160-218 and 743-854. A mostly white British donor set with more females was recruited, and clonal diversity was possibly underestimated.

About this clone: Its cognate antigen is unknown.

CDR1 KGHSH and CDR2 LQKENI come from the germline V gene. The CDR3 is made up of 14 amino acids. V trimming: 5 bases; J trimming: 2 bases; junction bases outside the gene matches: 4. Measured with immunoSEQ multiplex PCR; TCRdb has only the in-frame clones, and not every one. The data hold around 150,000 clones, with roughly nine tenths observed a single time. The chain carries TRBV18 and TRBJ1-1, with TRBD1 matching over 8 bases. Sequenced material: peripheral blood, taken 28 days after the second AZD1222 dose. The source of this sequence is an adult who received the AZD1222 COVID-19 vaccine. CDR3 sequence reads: CASSKQGANTEAFF. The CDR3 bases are TGTGCCAGCTCAAAGCAGGGGGCTAACACTGAAGCTTTCTTT.